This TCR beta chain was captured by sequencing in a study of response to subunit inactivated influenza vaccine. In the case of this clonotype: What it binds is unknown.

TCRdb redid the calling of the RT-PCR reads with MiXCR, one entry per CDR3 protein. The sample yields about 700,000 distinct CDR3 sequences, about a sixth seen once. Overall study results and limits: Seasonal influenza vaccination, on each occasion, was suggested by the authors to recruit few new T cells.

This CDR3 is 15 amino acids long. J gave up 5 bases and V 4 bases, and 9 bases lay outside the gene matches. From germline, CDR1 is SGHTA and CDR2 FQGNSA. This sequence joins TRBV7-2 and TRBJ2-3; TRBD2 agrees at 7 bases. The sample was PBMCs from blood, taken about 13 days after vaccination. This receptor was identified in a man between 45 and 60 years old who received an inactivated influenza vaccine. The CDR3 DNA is TGTGCCAGCAGCTCATGGGGAGGGGAGGGAGATACGCAGTATTTT. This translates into CASSSWGGEGDTQYF.